This T cell receptor (beta chain) was retrieved from a study of identical twins. Per germline, CDR1 SGHRS and CDR2 YFSETQ. After removal of 4 bases from V and 5 bases from J, the junction contained 9 bases not matched to a gene. This CDR3 spans 14 amino acids. TCRdb recomputed calls from the 5' RACE reads with MiXCR, one row per CDR3 protein. The sample has nearly 900,000 distinct CDR3 sequences, approximately 13% seen once. This clonotype was observed at least ten times. As yet, its antigen is unknown. Findings and caveats of the study: Interpretation of the results relied on cross-sectional statistical analysis and not on following the same donors.

The sample also formed part of further work on yellow fever vaccine responses in identical twins. According to that study: Reportedly, the response of twins' T cells to the vaccine seemed partly convergent, partly personalized.

The rearrangement joins TRBV5-1 to TRBJ2-7; 7 bases are shared with TRBD2. The specimen was PBMCs. The receptor's source is a woman aged 18-29 years in good health. The CDR3 is CASSLLRTSNEQYF. The CDR3 region has the DNA TGCGCCAGCAGCCTCCTGAGGACTAGTAACGAGCAGTACTTC.